These 27 T cell receptor beta chains originate from one sample sequenced in a study of TIL therapy for anti-PD-1-resistant metastatic lung cancer. The libraries were made with immunoSEQ v3. The method was immunoSEQ multiplex PCR; TCRdb's version includes in-frame clones alone and lacks a portion of them. The repertoire holds over 20,000 clones, with over 60% as singletons. Regarding time point: pre-treatment sample, taken before nivolumab and TIL therapy. Most excised metastases sampled were pleural nodules or supraclavicular lymph nodes. The sample consisted of tumor tissue, taken at baseline. The receptors originated from a person between 25 and 80 years old with non-small cell lung cancer.

This rearrangement joins TRBV6-1 to TRBJ2-1; 8 bases map to TRBD2. The CDR3 has 15 amino acids. The ends lost 6 bases at V and 7 bases at J; junction bases unmatched: 11. Looked up from germline, CDR1 is MNHNS and CDR2 is SASEGT. The CDR3 spells CASRIGWAGGNEQFF. The CDR3 DNA follows: TGTGCCAGCAGGATAGGTTGGGCGGGGGGTAATGAGCAGTTCTTC.

The chain has TRBV7-6 and TRBJ2-3; TRBD1 is a possible D gene (6 bases). Germline V gives CDR1 SGHVS, CDR2 FNYEAQ. The V and J ends lost 5 bases and 0 bases respectively, with 12 bases between them. The CDR3 runs 15 residues. This chain's CDR3 is CASSPDRRSTDTQYF. The CDR3 coding sequence is TGTGCCAGCAGCCCTGACAGGCGTAGCACAGATACGCAGTATTTT.

The gene calls are TRBV4-2 and TRBJ2-5, with 7 nucleotides matching TRBD1. The CDR3 sequence is 15 residues long. Germline CDR1 LGHNA, CDR2 YNFKEQ. V was clipped by 2 bases and J by 3 bases; unmatched bases: 6. The CDR3 reads CASSQILGTEETQYF. DNA of the CDR3: TGTGCCAGCAGCCAAATACTCGGGACAGAAGAGACCCAGTACTTC.

The chain recombines TRBV27 with TRBJ1-6, with a weak D call TRBD1 (6 bases). Trimming left V 3 bases short and J 9 bases short, with 15 bases between. The germline gives CDR1 MNHEY, CDR2 SMNVEV (reference sequence). This CDR3 has 15 amino acids. As DNA, the CDR3 is TGTGCCAGCAGTTTTCAGGGGTTAGGTACTTCACCCCTCCACTTT. Translation gives CASSFQGLGTSPLHF.

This sequence joins TRBV5-5 and TRBJ2-5; D is unclear. The CDR3 is 14 residues long. Trimming left V 6 bases short and J 0 bases short, with 12 bases between. Germline V gene sequence: CDR1 SGHKS, CDR2 YYEKEE (reference sequence). The CDR3 here is CASTFGLNQETQYF. CDR3 coding DNA: TGTGCCAGCACCTTCGGCCTGAACCAAGAGACCCAGTACTTC. Looking up the rest from reference TRBV5-5 and TRBJ2-5 gives the full variable domain: DAGVTQSPTHLIKTRGQQVTLRCSPISGHKSVSWYQQVLGQGPQFIFQYYEKEERGRGNFPDRFSARQFPNYSSELNVNALLLGDSALYLCASTFGLNQETQYFGPGTRLLVL.

V is TRBV5-1 and J is TRBJ2-3; D ambiguous. Germline assignment: CDR1 SGHRS and CDR2 YFSETQ. The CDR3 extends over 12 amino acids. V lost 6 bases to trimming and J lost 3 bases, with 8 bases between them. The CDR3 spells CASTYGTDTQYF. In nucleotides, the CDR3 is TGCGCCAGCACTTATGGGACAGATACGCAGTATTTT.

The V call is TRBV18, the J call TRBJ1-4, with unresolved D. This CDR3 comprises 14 residues. CDR1 is KGHSH, CDR2 LQKENI, per germline. Trimming left V 2 bases short and J 0 bases short, with 4 bases between. For the CDR3, the DNA is TGTGCCAGCTCACCAGAGGCAACTAATGAAAAACTGTTTTTT. It encodes CASSPEATNEKLFF.

The chain employs TRBV7-8 and TRBJ2-1; D is perhaps TRBD2 (5 bases). In germline, CDR1 is SGHVS, CDR2 FQNEAQ. Trimming shortened V by 5 bases and J by 3 bases, and 8 bases separated the two germline ends. The CDR3 sequence is 13 residues long. CDR3 in amino acids: CASSLRGYNEQFF. CDR3 sequence (DNA): TGTGCCAGCAGCCTACGGGGCTACAATGAGCAGTTCTTC.

The rearrangement links TRBV14 to TRBJ2-5; D may be TRBD2 (5 bases). V was clipped by 0 bases and J by 5 bases, with 13 bases between them. Germline V gene sequence: CDR1 SGHDN, CDR2 FVKESK. This CDR3 comprises 15 residues. CDR3 in DNA: TGTGCCAGCAGCCAAGAGCGGGCAGAATGGGAGACCCAGTACTTC. Translated: CASSQERAEWETQYF.

This chain's CDR3 is CASSTGTEETQYF. The CDR3 DNA is TGTGCCAGCAGCACCGGGACCGAAGAGACCCAGTACTTC. The rearrangement uses TRBV7-9 and TRBJ2-5; D assignment may be TRBD1 or TRBD2 (5 bases each). This CDR3 contains 13 residues. Germline CDR1 and CDR2: SEHNR and FQNEAQ (reference sequence). Trimming shortened V by 5 bases and J by 3 bases, and 10 bases separated the two germline ends.

The chain joins TRBV7-3 to TRBJ1-1, with D perhaps matching TRBD1 (5 bases). With 5 bases removed from V and 5 bases from J, the gap between germline ends came to 12 bases. In germline, CDR1 is SGHTA, CDR2 FQGTGA. There are 13 residues in the CDR3. The CDR3 loop is CASSLLGGTEAFF. CDR3 bases: TGTGCCAGCAGCCTCCTCGGGGGGACTGAAGCTTTCTTT.

This clone turned up a few times. The chain links TRBV7-6 to TRBJ1-1, with a weak D call TRBD1 (6 bases). V lost 1 base and J 4 bases, leaving 13 bases between the germline ends. Germline assignment: CDR1 SGHVS and CDR2 FNYEAQ. The CDR3 is 15 amino acids. The CDR3 region is CASSLGRGGITEAFF. The CDR3 DNA follows: TGTGCCAGCAGCTTAGGGAGGGGGGGGATCACTGAAGCTTTCTTT. Supplemented by reference TRBV7-6 and TRBJ1-1, the full variable domain reads GAGVSQSPRYKVTKRGQDVALRCDPISGHVSLYWYRQALGQGPEFLTYFNYEAQQDKSGLPNDRFSAERPEGSISTLTIQRTEQRDSAMYRCASSLGRGGITEAFFGQGTRLTVV.

V gene TRBV15 combines with J gene TRBJ2-4; D tentatively fits TRBD1 or TRBD2 (5 bases each). Trimming took 1 base from V and 0 from J, leaving 7 bases between them. Germline loops: CDR1 LNHNV, CDR2 YYDKDF (reference sequence). The CDR3 length is 15 residues. This chain's CDR3 is CATSRVGPAKNIQYF. The CDR3 DNA reads TGTGCCACCAGCAGAGTGGGACCAGCCAAAAACATTCAGTACTTC.

The chain links TRBV5-1 to TRBJ2-1, with 13 bases aligning to TRBD2. Germline V CDR1 and CDR2: SGHRS, YFSETQ. CDR3 size: 16 residues. The junction had 4 bases not matched to a gene; V was cut back by 4 bases and J by 3 bases. As DNA, the CDR3 is TGCGCCAGCAGCCAGACTAGCGGGGGGATCTACAATGAGCAGTTCTTC. Encoded protein: CASSQTSGGIYNEQFF.

This clone was seen more than once but under ten times. The chain links TRBV2 to TRBJ2-2; D call uncertain. The CDR3 is 12 amino acids. Trimming took 11 bases from V and 5 from J, leaving 12 bases between them. Germline values: CDR1 SNHLY, CDR2 FYNNEI. The CDR3 sequence is CASHRATGELFF. CDR3 coding DNA: TGTGCCTCCCACCGGGCTACCGGGGAGCTGTTTTTT. The full variable domain, its missing parts supplied by reference TRBV2 and TRBJ2-2, is EPEVTQTPSHQVTQMGQEVILRCVPISNHLYFYWYRQILGQKVEFLVSFYNNEISEKSEIFDDQFSVERPDGSNFTLKIRSTKLEDSAMYFCASHRATGELFFGEGSRLTVL.

The chain links TRBV4-1 to TRBJ1-6; D might be TRBD1 (5 bases). In germline, CDR1 is MGHRA, CDR2 YSYEKL. This CDR3 is built from 16 residues. The germline V and J ends were trimmed by 3 bases and 10 bases, with 19 bases remaining between them. The CDR3 DNA is TGCGCCAGCAGCCACCCCCGGGACGGAAAGGGATCACCCCTCCACTTT. Encoded protein: CASSHPRDGKGSPLHF.

The chain employs TRBV5-6 and TRBJ2-3, with D possibly TRBD2 on 6 matching bases. Germline CDR1 SGHDT, CDR2 YYEEEE. Between the trimmed V and J ends, which lost 0 bases and 9 bases, there was a span of 11 bases. The CDR3 covers 13 residues. CDR3 loop: CASSLDSRGTQYF. The CDR3 DNA sequence: TGTGCCAGCAGCTTGGACTCTCGGGGGACGCAGTATTTT.

This clone has just a few counts. DNA of the CDR3: TGTGCCAGCAGCTTGGAGCGAGTTAGTGGCTACACCTTC. This translates into CASSLERVSGYTF. The chain couples TRBV5-5 to TRBJ1-2; no reliable D call. Germline lookup yields CDR1 SGHKS and CDR2 YYEKEE (reference sequence). This CDR3 region has 13 residues. V shed 0 bases and J shed 7 bases, with 10 bases lying between them.

The chain has TRBV9 and TRBJ1-6; a weak D match, TRBD1 (6 bases). This CDR3 spans 15 amino acids. Germline CDR1 SGDLS, CDR2 YYNGEE. With 4 bases removed from V and 8 bases from J, the gap between germline ends came to 16 bases. CDR3 DNA: TGTGCCAGCAGCTCTAGAGGGACATCAGATTCACCCCTCCACTTT. This sequence encodes CASSSRGTSDSPLHF. Drawing the rest from reference TRBV9 and TRBJ1-6, the complete variable domain is DSGVTQTPKHLITATGQRVTLRCSPRSGDLSVYWYQQSLDQGLQFLIQYYNGEERAKGNILERFSAQQFPDLHSELNLSSLELGDSALYFCASSSRGTSDSPLHFGNGTRLTVT.

The J gene is TRBJ2-7, the V gene TRBV19, with TRBD1 identical over 7 bases. Germline values: CDR1 LNHDA, CDR2 SQIVND (reference sequence). The ends lost 4 bases at V and 1 base at J; junction bases unmatched: 4. The CDR3 runs 14 residues. The CDR3: CASSNGQVSYEQYF. CDR3 nucleotides: TGTGCCAGTAGTAACGGACAGGTGTCCTACGAGCAGTACTTC.

The V gene is TRBV6-1, the J gene TRBJ2-3, with 7 positions matching TRBD1. The V gene's germline CDR1 is MNHNS and CDR2 SASEGT. J lost 4 bases, V lost 4 bases, and 8 bases had no gene match. The CDR3 loop spans 15 amino acids. Written as DNA, the CDR3 is TGTGCCAGCAGTGGACGACAGGGTGGTTCAGATACGCAGTATTTT. It is translated as CASSGRQGGSDTQYF.

V usage is TRBV13 and J usage is TRBJ2-5; D tentatively fits TRBD1 or TRBD2 (6 bases each). The germline V gene encodes CDR1 PRHDT and CDR2 FYEKMQ (reference sequence). The V gene lost 5 bases and the J gene lost 2 bases, with 18 bases spanning the gap. This CDR3 contains 16 residues. Written as DNA, the CDR3 is TGTGCCAGCAGCCTGGGGCTGGCGGGACAACAAGAGACCCAGTACTTC. Its translation is CASSLGLAGQQETQYF.

The genes are TRBV6-1 and TRBJ1-1; a possible D gene is TRBD1 (5 bases). The length of the CDR3 is 13 residues. Between the trimmed V and J ends, which lost 2 bases and 3 bases, there was a span of 7 bases. CDR1 and CDR2 (germline): MNHNS, SASEGT. CDR3 loop: CASSEMGDTEAFF. DNA of the CDR3: TGTGCCAGCAGTGAAATGGGGGACACTGAAGCTTTCTTT.

V is TRBV7-8 and J is TRBJ2-7; 9 nucleotides agree with TRBD2. In germline, CDR1 is SGHVS, CDR2 FQNEAQ. The V gene end was trimmed by 0 bases and the J gene end by 4 bases; junction bases not matched to a gene: 4. This CDR3 has 15 residues. The DNA of the CDR3 is TGTGCCAGCAGCTTAGCTGGCGGGGGGGGATACGAGCAGTACTTC. This sequence encodes CASSLAGGGGYEQYF.

The genes are TRBV5-6 and TRBJ2-5, with 7 bases fitting TRBD2. V lost 1 base to trimming and J lost 5 bases; unmatched junction nucleotides: 5. Germline assignment: CDR1 SGHDT and CDR2 YYEEEE. The CDR3 sequence is 14 residues long. In nucleotides, the CDR3 is TGTGCCAGCAGCTTGAGTAACGGGGGGGAGACCCAGTACTTC. Translated: CASSLSNGGETQYF.

V is TRBV5-5 and J is TRBJ2-2; no reliable D call. This CDR3 region has 15 residues. Germline-derived CDR1 and CDR2 are SGHKS and YYEKEE (reference sequence). V lost 0 bases, J lost 6 bases, and 12 bases lay in between. The CDR3 sequence is CASSLVSTRPGELFF. For the CDR3, the DNA is TGTGCCAGCAGCTTGGTTAGCACGAGACCCGGGGAGCTGTTTTTT. The full variable domain, completed using reference TRBV5-5 and TRBJ2-2, is DAGVTQSPTHLIKTRGQQVTLRCSPISGHKSVSWYQQVLGQGPQFIFQYYEKEERGRGNFPDRFSARQFPNYSSELNVNALLLGDSALYLCASSLVSTRPGELFFGEGSRLTVL.

This chain uses TRBV10-3 with TRBJ1-2; D remains ambiguous. Germline V CDR1 and CDR2: ENHRY, SYGVKD. The V end lost 0 bases, the J end lost 3 bases, and 11 bases lay between the germline ends. This CDR3 region has 15 residues. CDR3 DNA: TGTGCCATCAGTGAGTCGGGGTGGATAGACTATGGCTACACCTTC. Its translation is CAISESGWIDYGYTF.